This TCR beta chain stems from a study of blood T cell repertoires in COVID-19. The overall study: Donors in the United States, Italy and Spain gave samples during acute or convalescent COVID-19. T cells, B-cell-depleted T cells, or PBMCs supplied cDNA or gDNA.

Original processing notes: Reference gene primer amplification in the assay estimated nucleated cell counts. Repertoires were generated with immunoSEQ multiplex PCR, while TCRdb's copy carries only in-frame clones and drops some. The DNA was the basis for D and trimming; V, J and clone size are from that table. There are 200,000 to 250,000 clones in the sample; around 90% occur only once, and more than 0.7% lies in the top ten. The V and J ends lost 4 bases and 6 bases respectively, with 13 bases between them. Germline V CDR1 and CDR2: ENHRY, SYGVKD. The CDR3 loop spans 13 amino acids. Patients from Seattle were sampled longitudinally, starting during active infection.

The chain combines TRBV10-3 with TRBJ2-7; maybe TRBD1 (5 bases). Source material: peripheral blood. The TCR comes from a man in his sixties with COVID-19, enrolled during active disease. The CDR3 DNA reads as TGTGCCATCAGTGGTGGGGCAGCGAGCGAGCAGTACTTC. Protein: CAISGGAASEQYF.